The next 22 T cell receptor beta chains were all read from a single sample in a study of T cell responses to AZD1222 COVID-19 vaccine. Clones were read by immunoSEQ multiplex PCR, and TCRdb kept only the in-frame ones, dropping some. The repertoire consists of nearly 110,000 clones, with about 90% occurring once and the leading ten covering around 4.5%. The starting material was peripheral blood, obtained 28 days after the second AZD1222 dose. Receptors were obtained from an adult who received the AZD1222 COVID-19 vaccine.

CDR3 DNA: TGTGCCAGCTCACTTGGGGCGCCCCGGATCTATGGCTACACCTTC. Amino acid sequence: CASSLGAPRIYGYTF. The chain links TRBV18 to TRBJ1-2; D is perhaps TRBD1 (5 bases). The germline CDR1 and CDR2 sequences are KGHSH and LQKENI. The CDR3 is 15 amino acids. V was cut by 4 bases and J by 4 bases, with 16 bases left in between.

Only one count was recorded for this clone. The chain has TRBV6-5 and TRBJ1-1; D possibly corresponds to TRBD1 (6 bases). V was pared by 0 bases and J by 6 bases, with 11 bases between. This CDR3 contains 14 residues. Germline V gives CDR1 MNHEY, CDR2 SVGAGI. In DNA form, the CDR3 reads TGTGCCAGCAGTTACTCGGGGGGCAGGGCTGAAGCTTTCTTT. This encodes CASSYSGGRAEAFF.

The CDR3 protein is CASSSGTEDSPLHF. As DNA, the CDR3 is TGTGCCAGCAGTTCCGGGACAGAGGATTCACCCCTCCACTTT. V usage is TRBV6-5 and J usage is TRBJ1-6; 7 bases agree with TRBD1. This CDR3 spans 14 amino acids. Germline trimming cut 4 bases from V and 8 bases from J; bases unmatched to any gene: 5. Germline loops: CDR1 MNHEY, CDR2 SVGAGI.

The chain recombines TRBV4-1 with TRBJ2-1, with D tentatively TRBD1 or TRBD2 (5 bases each). There are 13 residues in the CDR3. The germline V and J ends were trimmed by 0 bases and 10 bases, with 10 bases remaining between them. Germline V gene lookup returns CDR1 MGHRA and CDR2 YSYEKL. As DNA, the CDR3 is TGCGCCAGCAGCCAAGATGGGGGATTCGAGCAGTTCTTC. It specifies CASSQDGGFEQFF.

The V call is TRBV4-1, the J call TRBJ1-5, with D tentatively TRBD1 (6 bases). Trimming left V 0 bases short and J 2 bases short, with 14 bases between. This CDR3 contains 17 residues. The germline CDR1 and CDR2 sequences are MGHRA and YSYEKL. CDR3 nucleotide sequence: TGCGCCAGCAGCCAAGATGGGGGGGGCCTAGGCAATCAGCCCCAGCATTTT. This gives the protein CASSQDGGGLGNQPQHF.

The V call is TRBV6-1, the J call TRBJ1-2; D ambiguous. The CDR3 contains 14 residues. Germline V CDR1 and CDR2: MNHNS, SASEGT. Trimming removed 1 base at V and 4 bases at J, with 10 bases between. CDR3 sequence reads: CASSEGEPRYGYTF. Here the CDR3 DNA reads TGTGCCAGCAGTGAAGGGGAGCCGCGCTATGGCTACACCTTC.

The count of this clone is one. V usage is TRBV9 and J usage is TRBJ2-5; a weak D match, TRBD1 (7 bases). Germline V CDR1 and CDR2: SGDLS, YYNGEE. The germline V and J ends were trimmed by 3 bases and 5 bases, with 14 bases remaining between them. This CDR3 has 14 amino acids. CDR3 in amino acids: CASSGWDSGETQYF. The DNA for the CDR3 is TGTGCCAGCAGCGGATGGGACAGCGGGGAGACCCAGTACTTC.

The genes are TRBV7-9 and TRBJ1-2; 7 nucleotides agree with TRBD1. The CDR3 totals 16 residues. Germline V gene lookup returns CDR1 SEHNR and CDR2 FQNEAQ (reference sequence). Trimming removed 2 bases from V and 4 bases from J; junction bases left unmatched: 10. CDR3 residues: CASSLSTQGIVYGYTF. The CDR3 nucleotides are TGTGCCAGCAGCTTAAGTACACAGGGGATAGTCTATGGCTACACCTTC.

The rearrangement uses TRBV4-1 and TRBJ2-1; D possibly corresponds to TRBD2 (6 bases). Germline CDR1 and CDR2: MGHRA and YSYEKL. The V and J ends lost 6 bases and 4 bases respectively, with 19 bases between them. The CDR3 length is 16 residues. This CDR3 reads CASSPSPAGVYNEQFF. The CDR3 coding sequence is TGCGCCAGCAGTCCGTCCCCAGCGGGCGTTTACAATGAGCAGTTCTTC.

The chain carries TRBV5-1 and TRBJ2-7; D is perhaps TRBD2 (5 bases). CDR3 length: 16 amino acids. In germline, CDR1 is SGHRS, CDR2 YFSETQ. V was pared by 0 bases and J by 2 bases, with 15 bases between. This CDR3 is CASSLVDSGETYEQYF. The CDR3 DNA sequence: TGCGCCAGCAGCTTGGTTGATAGTGGGGAGACCTACGAGCAGTACTTC.

This clone occurred a few times. As DNA, the CDR3 is TGTGCCAGCACCTCCGAACCTCCGATAGTCTATGGCTACACCTTC. It codes for CASTSEPPIVYGYTF. The chain joins TRBV6-5 to TRBJ1-2; D gene unclear. The CDR3 totals 15 residues. The V and J ends lost 7 bases and 4 bases respectively, with 19 bases between them. Germline V lookup: CDR1 MNHEY, CDR2 SVGAGI.

The rearrangement uses TRBV11-2 and TRBJ2-2, with unresolved D. V was trimmed by 3 bases and J by 7 bases, leaving 18 bases between them. The CDR3 has 16 residues. The germline V gene encodes CDR1 SGHAT and CDR2 FQNNGV. As DNA, the CDR3 is TGTGCCAGCAGCTTTAGCCGACCAGGTCTAGACGGGGAGCTGTTTTTT. This gives the protein CASSFSRPGLDGELFF.

This clone has a count of ten or more. This chain's CDR3 is CASSSFRDRAPPEAFF. In nucleotides, the CDR3 is TGTGCCAGCAGCTCATTCCGGGACAGGGCACCCCCTGAAGCTTTCTTT. The chain combines TRBV11-2 with TRBJ1-1, with 9 bases identical to TRBD1. V was pared by 4 bases and J by 6 bases, with 12 bases of the junction left unmatched. The germline V gene encodes CDR1 SGHAT and CDR2 FQNNGV. The CDR3 runs to 16 residues.

The chain uses TRBV5-4 and TRBJ2-2; 13 bases agree with TRBD2. The CDR3 length is 16 residues. Losses at the gene ends were 5 bases for V and 1 base for J; bases not matched to a gene: 2. The germline CDR1 and CDR2 sequences are SGHNT and YYREEE (reference sequence). The CDR3 sequence: CASRRTSGGNTGELFF. DNA of the CDR3: TGTGCCAGCAGAAGGACTAGCGGGGGGAACACCGGGGAGCTGTTTTTT.

This clone occurred a few times. The chain uses TRBV19 and TRBJ1-5; a possible D gene is TRBD1 (6 bases). The germline CDR1 and CDR2 sequences are LNHDA and SQIVND (reference sequence). CDR3 length: 16 amino acids. The V gene lost 2 bases and the J gene lost 0 bases, with 11 bases spanning the gap. The CDR3 DNA reads as TGTGCCAGTAGTATAAGCTGGGGGGCTAGCAATCAGCCCCAGCATTTT. Protein sequence: CASSISWGASNQPQHF.

The CDR3 nucleotides are TGCGCCAGCAGCCAAGATAGTGGACGGACAGATAACACCGGGGAGCTGTTTTTT. It is translated as CASSQDSGRTDNTGELFF. J is TRBJ2-2 and V is TRBV4-1, with a weak D call TRBD1 (6 bases). This CDR3 comprises 18 residues. Trimming shortened V by 0 bases and J by 2 bases, and 16 bases separated the two germline ends. Germline CDR1 reads MGHRA; CDR2 reads YSYEKL.

The V and J genes are TRBV9 and TRBJ1-3; 9 nucleotides match TRBD1. The germline V gene encodes CDR1 SGDLS and CDR2 YYNGEE. The CDR3 runs to 14 residues. Losses at the gene ends were 3 bases for V and 4 bases for J; bases not matched to a gene: 2. CDR3 in DNA: TGTGCCAGCAGCGGAGGACAGGGGGGAAACACCATATATTTT. This gives the protein CASSGGQGGNTIYF.

The chain carries TRBV9 and TRBJ1-1, with D uncertain. The CDR3 contains 15 residues. CDR1 is SGDLS, CDR2 YYNGEE, per germline. The ends were cut back, 4 bases at V and 6 bases at J, with 19 bases in the middle. The chain's CDR3 is CASSPRSDSGAEAFF. CDR3 nucleotide sequence: TGTGCCAGCAGCCCCCGATCCGATTCGGGCGCTGAAGCTTTCTTT.

The chain employs TRBV5-4 and TRBJ1-2; 8 bases align to TRBD1. Trimming at V came to 5 bases and at J to 8 bases, leaving 14 bases not matched to a gene. Germline CDR1 and CDR2: SGHNT and YYREEE (reference sequence). The CDR3 spans 15 residues. In DNA, the CDR3 is TGTGCCAGCAGACCCACGTCCCAGGGGGCGGGAGGCTACACCTTC. Its translation: CASRPTSQGAGGYTF.

The chain combines TRBV6-5 with TRBJ1-1; TRBD1 matches at 10 bases. Germline lookup yields CDR1 MNHEY and CDR2 SVGAGI. The CDR3 runs to 15 residues. Losses at the gene ends were 6 bases for V and 4 bases for J; bases not matched to a gene: 8. The CDR3 here is CASRPPTGGGTEAFF. The CDR3 nucleotides read TGTGCCAGCAGACCCCCGACAGGGGGCGGCACTGAAGCTTTCTTT.

A word on this clone: The same CDR3 is also encoded by other DNA sequences in this sample. The rearrangement uses TRBV5-4 and TRBJ1-3; the D is unclear. This CDR3 has 15 amino acids. The germline V and J ends were trimmed by 0 bases and 0 bases, with 7 bases remaining between them. CDR1 and CDR2 from the germline V gene are SGHNT and YYREEE (reference sequence). This CDR3 is CASSLDTVSGNTIYF. CDR3 DNA sequence: TGTGCCAGCAGCTTGGATACCGTCTCTGGAAACACCATATATTTT.

This chain connects TRBV2 to TRBJ2-1, with 8 bases that match TRBD1. The CDR3 length is 15 residues. V shed 6 bases and J 2 bases; nucleotides not matched to a gene: 6. Germline loops: CDR1 SNHLY, CDR2 FYNNEI. For the CDR3, the DNA is TGTGCCAGCAGCGAGACAGGGGCGCCCTACAATGAGCAGTTCTTC. Translating gives CASSETGAPYNEQFF.